This TCR beta chain was recorded in a study of cytomegalovirus exposure and HLA in healthy donors. The CDR3 covers 16 residues. Trimming at V came to 3 bases and at J to 0 bases, leaving 6 bases not matched to a gene. Germline values: CDR1 MNHEY, CDR2 SMNVEV (reference sequence). Primers for the PCR totalled 60 Vbeta and 13 Jbeta. Sequencing was performed with immunoSEQ multiplex PCR; in TCRdb, only in-frame clones are kept and a portion is missing. This sample has about 100,000 clones; more than 75% occur once, and the top ten carry around 0.76%. Sequencing used PBMCs. This sequence was found in a woman aged 60-75 years in good health and CMV-seronegative. This chain connects TRBV27 to TRBJ1-1; 8 bases fit TRBD1. In DNA, the CDR3 is TGTGCCAGCAGTTTTGTCAGGGGGCGCTTGAACACTGAAGCTTTCTTT. This sequence encodes CASSFVRGRLNTEAFF.